The source of this T cell receptor beta chain is a study of control samples from healthy donors and cancer patients. Generated by immunoSEQ multiplex PCR, the TCRdb table keeps only in-frame clones and is missing some. The sample includes 40,000 to 50,000 clones, roughly 92% of them seen just once. V gave up 3 bases and J gave up 7 bases, with 16 bases separating them. Germline-derived CDR1 and CDR2 are SNHLY and FYNNEI. The CDR3 spans 14 residues. This clone was counted only a few times. The TCR sequence derives from a woman in her fifties or sixties with head and neck cancer. The chain uses TRBV2 and TRBJ2-7, with D possibly called TRBD1 or TRBD2 (5 bases each). Material: PBMCs. CDR3: CASSDGDAPWEQYF. The CDR3 DNA follows: TGTGCCAGCAGTGATGGGGACGCCCCCTGGGAGCAGTACTTC.